This TCR beta chain was recorded in a study of beta chain features in type 1 diabetes. This CDR3 region has 15 residues. The V end was cut by 0 bases, the J end by 5 bases, with 13 bases between. Germline CDR1 reads KGHSH; CDR2 reads LQKENI. This clone has more than one count but fewer than ten. Since all of the isolated RNA was reverse transcribed, expressed TCRB transcripts were what got sequenced. Produced via immunoSEQ multiplex PCR; TCRdb's table is partial and in-frame only. Of fewer than 900,000 clones listed, roughly a sixth are singletons. Sequencing was carried out using naive CD4+ T cells from blood. The rearrangement joins TRBV18 to TRBJ2-5; the D gene is possibly TRBD1 (6 bases). The TCR was taken from a woman aged 18-35 years in good health. CDR3 sequence reads: CASSPPQPQGETQYF. CDR3 nucleotide sequence: TGTGCCAGCTCACCACCTCAACCACAGGGTGAGACCCAGTACTTC.